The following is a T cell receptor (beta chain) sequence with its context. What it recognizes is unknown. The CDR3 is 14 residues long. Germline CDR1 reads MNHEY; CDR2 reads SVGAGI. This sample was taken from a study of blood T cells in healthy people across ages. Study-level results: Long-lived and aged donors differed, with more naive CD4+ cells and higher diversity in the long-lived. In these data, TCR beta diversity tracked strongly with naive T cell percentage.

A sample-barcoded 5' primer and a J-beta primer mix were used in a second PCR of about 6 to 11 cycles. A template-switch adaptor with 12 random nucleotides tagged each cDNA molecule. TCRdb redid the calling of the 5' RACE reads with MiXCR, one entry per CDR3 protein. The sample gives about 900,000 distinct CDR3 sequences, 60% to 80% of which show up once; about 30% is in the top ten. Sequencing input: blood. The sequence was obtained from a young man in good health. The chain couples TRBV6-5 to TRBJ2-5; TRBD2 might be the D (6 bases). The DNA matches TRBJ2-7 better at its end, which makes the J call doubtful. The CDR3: CASSYNGQAGEQYF. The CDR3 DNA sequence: TGTGCCAGCAGTTACAATGGCCAAGCGGGCGAGCAGTACTTC.